Listed here is a single T cell receptor beta chain. The CDR3 is 15 residues long. Germline lookup yields CDR1 SGHNT and CDR2 YENEEA. V dropped 3 bases and J dropped 0 bases, with 12 bases sitting between them. This sample is part of a study of T cell changes during pregnancy in multiple sclerosis. The protocol was immunoSEQ multiplex PCR, while the TCRdb copy is restricted to in-frame clones and leaves out a portion. Here the sample spans some 110,000 clones, roughly nine tenths being singletons. The sequencing here drew on peripheral blood, taken before pregnancy. The J gene is TRBJ2-7, the V gene TRBV11-3; D perhaps matches TRBD2 (5 bases). The source of this sequence is a female donor with multiple sclerosis, enrolled in a pregnancy study. The CDR3 DNA sequence: TGTGCCAGCAGCTTTGAAAGCGGAAACTCCTACGAGCAGTACTTC. Translation: CASSFESGNSYEQYF.